Listed below are T cell receptor beta chains from one sample, sequenced in a study of post-analysis software for immune sequencing data. TCRdb recomputed calls from the PCR reads with MiXCR, one row per CDR3 protein. The sample carries hundreds of thousands of distinct CDR3 sequences, 44% recorded once. What was sequenced was blood. Receptors originate from a girl between 10 and 17 years old with multiple sclerosis. CDR3s include the opening cysteine and the closing phenylalanine or tryptophan. D genes are given only for firm matches. Rows may omit the clone size; those that give it use once, few, many or a size class.

clone_size: NA
j_call: TRBJ1-1
d_call: NA
v_call: TRBV6-5
cdr3_nt: TGTGCCAGCCATTCTGGGGGTGGCAACGCTGAAGCTTTCTTT
cdr3_aa: CASHSGGGNAEAFF

clone_size: NA
j_call: TRBJ2-1
d_call: NA
v_call: TRBV12-3/TRBV12-4
cdr3_nt: TGTGCCAGCAGTTGGGGTCCGAGGGGCCTCTACAATGAGCAGTTCTTC
cdr3_aa: CASSWGPRGLYNEQFF

clone_size: NA
j_call: TRBJ2-7
d_call: TRBD1
v_call: TRBV4-1
cdr3_nt: TGCGCCAGCAGCCAAGCTCCAACGGGACAGGGGATCTCCTACGAGCAGTACTTC
cdr3_aa: CASSQAPTGQGISYEQYF

clone_size: NA
j_call: TRBJ1-1
d_call: NA
v_call: TRBV5-5
cdr3_nt: TGTGCCAGCAGCGGCGGTTCTGAAGCTTTCTTT
cdr3_aa: CASSGGSEAFF

clone_size: once
j_call: TRBJ2-1
d_call: TRBD1
v_call: TRBV20-1
cdr3_nt: TGCAGTGCTATCCCGGACAGGGGGCCGGACAATGAGCAGTTCTTC
cdr3_aa: CSAIPDRGPDNEQFF

clone_size: NA
j_call: TRBJ2-7
d_call: NA
v_call: TRBV6-5
cdr3_nt: TGTGCCAGCAGTCAAAGACTAGAGGCCTACGAGCAGTACTTC
cdr3_aa: CASSQRLEAYEQYF

clone_size: NA
j_call: TRBJ2-7
d_call: NA
v_call: TRBV3-1
cdr3_nt: TGTGCCAGCAGCCAAGAACGATTCATTTTTGCCTACGAGCAGTACTTC
cdr3_aa: CASSQERFIFAYEQYF

clone_size: few
j_call: TRBJ2-3
d_call: NA
v_call: TRBV5-1
cdr3_nt: TGCGCCAGCAGCTTGTCCGGGGCTAGCACAGATACGCAGTATTTT
cdr3_aa: CASSLSGASTDTQYF

clone_size: NA
j_call: TRBJ2-5
d_call: NA
v_call: TRBV7-9
cdr3_nt: TGTGCCAGCAGCCAGACAAGGTACCAAGAGACCCAGTACTTC
cdr3_aa: CASSQTRYQETQYF

clone_size: few
j_call: TRBJ2-1
d_call: TRBD1
v_call: TRBV6-5
cdr3_nt: TGTGCCAGCGGGTGGACAGGGAGCGACAATGAGCAGTTCTTC
cdr3_aa: CASGWTGSDNEQFF

clone_size: NA
j_call: TRBJ1-2
d_call: NA
v_call: TRBV7-9
cdr3_nt: TGTGCCAGCAGCTTAGCGATGAGGGCCAATGGCTACACCTTC
cdr3_aa: CASSLAMRANGYTF

clone_size: many
j_call: TRBJ2-1
d_call: NA
v_call: TRBV29-1
cdr3_nt: TGCAGCGTTGAAGATCAAGGAACCTCCATCAATGAGCAGTTCTTC
cdr3_aa: CSVEDQGTSINEQFF

clone_size: NA
j_call: TRBJ2-1
d_call: TRBD2
v_call: TRBV7-9
cdr3_nt: TGTGCCAGCAGCCCACAGAAGGGCGGGCTAGCGGTCTTCAATGAGCAGTTCTTC
cdr3_aa: CASSPQKGGLAVFNEQFF

clone_size: NA
j_call: TRBJ2-1
d_call: TRBD1
v_call: TRBV4-1
cdr3_nt: TGCGCCGGCAGCCACCCCGGGACAGGGGATGAGCAGTTCTTC
cdr3_aa: CAGSHPGTGDEQFF

clone_size: NA
j_call: TRBJ2-1
d_call: NA
v_call: TRBV7-9
cdr3_nt: TGTGCCAGCAGCTTAGTGCGACAGTCATTGGAGTTCTTC
cdr3_aa: CASSLVRQSLEFF

clone_size: NA
j_call: TRBJ2-3
d_call: NA
v_call: TRBV25-1
cdr3_nt: TGTGCCACCGGGCACTTACAAGATACGCAGTATTTT
cdr3_aa: CATGHLQDTQYF

clone_size: NA
j_call: TRBJ2-5
d_call: NA
v_call: TRBV11-2
cdr3_nt: TGTGCCAGCAGCCAAAGGTGGGGGGAGCAAGAGACCCAGTACTTC
cdr3_aa: CASSQRWGEQETQYF

clone_size: NA
j_call: TRBJ1-2
d_call: TRBD1
v_call: TRBV6-1
cdr3_nt: TGTGCCAGCGGGACGCAGGGGGCCCCAGGTGGCTACACCTTC
cdr3_aa: CASGTQGAPGGYTF

clone_size: NA
j_call: TRBJ2-3
d_call: TRBD1
v_call: TRBV12-3/TRBV12-4
cdr3_nt: TGTGCCAGCAGTTCCGGACAGGGGGCAGATACGCAGTATTTT
cdr3_aa: CASSSGQGADTQYF

clone_size: NA
j_call: TRBJ2-7
d_call: NA
v_call: TRBV5-1
cdr3_nt: TGCGCCAGCAAAGACGACCCCGCAGGGTACGAGCAGTACTTC
cdr3_aa: CASKDDPAGYEQYF

clone_size: once
j_call: TRBJ2-1
d_call: NA
v_call: TRBV12-3/TRBV12-4
cdr3_nt: TGTGCCAGCAGCCTATTGGGACGGATGCTTTCCAATGAGCAGTTCTTC
cdr3_aa: CASSLLGRMLSNEQFF

clone_size: few
j_call: TRBJ1-2
d_call: TRBD1
v_call: TRBV10-3
cdr3_nt: TGTGCCATCAGTGAGCAGACAGGGCGCTACACCTTC
cdr3_aa: CAISEQTGRYTF

clone_size: NA
j_call: TRBJ2-7
d_call: NA
v_call: TRBV5-1
cdr3_nt: TGCGCCAGCAGCTTGGGTGGAGTGGAGTCGTACGAGCAGTACTTC
cdr3_aa: CASSLGGVESYEQYF

clone_size: NA
j_call: TRBJ2-3
d_call: TRBD1
v_call: TRBV6-6
cdr3_nt: TGTGCCAGCAGTTACTCGGGGCAGGGGGGCACAGATACGCAGTATTTT
cdr3_aa: CASSYSGQGGTDTQYF

clone_size: NA
j_call: TRBJ1-1
d_call: NA
v_call: TRBV9
cdr3_nt: TGTGCCAGCAGCGTAGAGATATTGGACACTGAAGCTTTCTTT
cdr3_aa: CASSVEILDTEAFF

clone_size: NA
j_call: TRBJ1-2
d_call: TRBD1
v_call: TRBV5-1
cdr3_nt: TGCGCCAGCAGCCTAGGAGGAGGACAGGGTTATGGCTACACCTTC
cdr3_aa: CASSLGGGQGYGYTF